The 26 T cell receptor beta chains reported below all come from one sample, sequenced in a study of spatial heterogeneity in lung cancer (dated by TCRdb to the late 2010s). Library preparation used 5' RACE. The listed sequencing device is NextSeq 500. TCRdb trimmed public reads at Q25 via fastp, called clones via MiXCR and kept in-frame beta chains. Under each unique CDR3 protein, matching rows form one entry showing the most common genes and DNA. The sample table lists roughly 80,000 distinct CDR3 sequences, roughly 13% of them with a count of one. The top ten constitute 4.5% to 5.5% of the sample. In the paper's terms, the time point label means: sample taken at primary tumor resection. TCR sequencing used whole RNA extracted from tumor and nontumor lung tissue, or from cryopreserved PBMC samples, without cell sorting. Sequences were derived from PBMCs, sampled at surgery. The receptors were sampled from a male donor with early-stage non-small cell lung cancer.

This clonotype was seen only a few times. The V and J genes are TRBV27 and TRBJ1-1, with 9 nucleotides matching TRBD1. The CDR3 runs 16 residues. The V segment lost 4 bases and the J segment 7 bases; nucleotides outside the gene matches: 13. Germline assignment: CDR1 MNHEY and CDR2 SMNVEV (reference sequence). Written as DNA, the CDR3 is TGTGCCAGCAGTTCAAATCTGAGGGGACAGGGCGGTGAAGCTTTCTTT. Its translation: CASSSNLRGQGGEAFF.

The rearrangement links TRBV29-1 to TRBJ2-1; 7 bases fit TRBD2. Germline lookup yields CDR1 SQVTM and CDR2 ANQGSEA. V was clipped by 1 base and J by 6 bases; unmatched bases: 3. The length of the CDR3 is 13 residues. This CDR3 is CSVEVTGGNEQFF. The CDR3 region has the DNA TGCAGCGTTGAAGTGACGGGGGGCAATGAGCAGTTCTTC.

This clonotype was picked up many times. V is TRBV20-1 and J is TRBJ1-1; no clear D. The CDR3 extends over 11 amino acids. From germline, CDR1 is DFQATT and CDR2 SNEGSKA (reference sequence). V was trimmed by 5 bases and J by 1 base, leaving 5 bases between them. CDR3 region: CSAPGNTEAFF. For the CDR3, the DNA is TGCAGTGCTCCAGGGAACACTGAAGCTTTCTTT.

The gene calls are TRBV19 and TRBJ1-1, with D unresolved. The CDR3 contains 13 residues. CDR1 is LNHDA, CDR2 SQIVND, per germline (reference sequence). V lost 7 bases to trimming and J lost 3 bases, with 12 bases between them. This CDR3 reads CASTYTKDTEAFF. The CDR3 nucleotides read TGTGCCAGTACCTATACTAAGGACACTGAAGCTTTCTTT.

The rearrangement joins TRBV20-1 to TRBJ1-1; no reliable D call. Trimming cost V 3 bases and J 8 bases, with 10 bases left between them. The CDR3 has 11 residues. Germline CDR1 reads DFQATT; CDR2 reads SNEGSKA (reference sequence). For the CDR3, the DNA is TGCAGTGCTAGTAGTGTAGGAGAAGCTTTCTTT. Translated: CSASSVGEAFF.

This clonotype was detected a few times. V usage is TRBV6-1 and J usage is TRBJ1-1, with D unresolved. Germline V gene data show CDR1 as MNHNS and CDR2 as SASEGT. The CDR3 extends over 16 amino acids. V lost 6 bases and J 0 bases, leaving 17 bases between the germline ends. In nucleotides, the CDR3 is TGTGCCAGCAGCCGGTATGAAGGGTTCATGAACACTGAAGCTTTCTTT. Translated, it gives CASSRYEGFMNTEAFF.

The rearrangement uses TRBV6-6 and TRBJ2-7, with 7 positions matching TRBD1. Germline V CDR1 and CDR2: MNHNY, SVGAGI (reference sequence). V shed 6 bases, J shed 2 bases, and the junction held 4 bases outside the gene matches. The CDR3 is 13 residues long. The chain's CDR3 is CASSLDRPYEQYF. CDR3 in DNA: TGTGCCAGCAGCCTGGACAGGCCCTACGAGCAGTACTTC.

This clonotype was found a few times. The V and J genes are TRBV19 and TRBJ1-5; no clear D gene. The V and J ends lost 1 base and 7 bases respectively, with 8 bases between them. The CDR3 has 13 amino acids. The germline gives CDR1 LNHDA, CDR2 SQIVND (reference sequence). This CDR3 is CASSIGGRQPQHF. In DNA, the CDR3 is TGTGCCAGTAGTATAGGAGGGAGACAGCCCCAGCATTTT.

This clonotype has ten or more counts. The chain recombines TRBV10-3 with TRBJ1-2, with 8 bases fitting TRBD1. V shed 11 bases, J shed 3 bases, and the junction held 8 bases outside the gene matches. Germline CDR1 and CDR2: ENHRY and SYGVKD. The CDR3 consists of 13 residues. The DNA of the CDR3 is TGTGCCTTCTCAGGGGGCGCCGACTATGGCTACACCTTC. Translating gives CAFSGGADYGYTF.

The rearrangement joins TRBV9 to TRBJ2-3; a possible D gene is TRBD1 (6 bases). Trimming took off 0 bases at V and 2 bases at J, with 10 bases between the two ends. Germline V gives CDR1 SGDLS, CDR2 YYNGEE. The CDR3 spans 15 residues. DNA for the CDR3: TGTGCCAGCAGCGTAGTAGGGGGTGACACAGATACGCAGTATTTT. It yields the protein CASSVVGGDTDTQYF.

The sample holds a few counts of this clonotype. The chain has TRBV11-2 and TRBJ2-5; 7 bases are shared with TRBD2. CDR1 is SGHAT, CDR2 FQNNGV, per germline. With 3 bases clipped from V and 4 bases from J, the junction kept 8 bases outside the gene matches. There are 15 residues in the CDR3. CDR3: CASSFSSGLGETQYF. The DNA for the CDR3 is TGTGCCAGCAGCTTCTCTAGCGGTCTGGGAGAGACCCAGTACTTC.

The chain is built from TRBV5-1 and TRBJ1-1; D is possibly TRBD1 (5 bases). Germline assignment: CDR1 SGHRS and CDR2 YFSETQ. This CDR3 contains 13 residues. Trimming pared 9 bases from V and 1 base from J, leaving 13 bases between. The CDR3 DNA reads as TGCGCCACCAGGGAACACCCGAACACTGAAGCTTTCTTT. Protein sequence: CATREHPNTEAFF. Complete variable domain (other parts from reference TRBV5-1 and TRBJ1-1): KAGVTQTPRYLIKTRGQQVTLSCSPISGHRSVSWYQQTPGQGLQFLFEYFSETQRNKGNFPGRFSGRQFSNSRSEMNVSTLELGDSALYLCATREHPNTEAFFGQGTRLTVV.

This chain connects TRBV5-1 to TRBJ1-3; D gene unclear. This CDR3 has 14 residues. Germline CDR1 SGHRS, CDR2 YFSETQ. Between the trimmed V and J ends, which lost 4 bases and 0 bases, there was a span of 8 bases. CDR3 region: CASSQTPSGNTIYF. The CDR3 coding sequence is TGCGCCAGCAGCCAGACCCCCTCTGGAAACACCATATATTTT.

This chain uses TRBV2 with TRBJ2-7; 7 bases match TRBD2. The ends lost 0 bases at V and 3 bases at J; junction bases unmatched: 5. Germline-derived CDR1 and CDR2 are SNHLY and FYNNEI. This CDR3 has 15 amino acids. The CDR3 loop is CASSEAAGVRYEQYF. For the CDR3, the DNA is TGTGCCAGCAGTGAAGCGGCGGGGGTGCGCTACGAGCAGTACTTC.

This clonotype was seen repeatedly, ten times or more. Its ends do not fully match the called genes, so a read error is possible. The chain is built from TRBV6-5 and TRBJ1-3; possibly TRBD1 for D (6 bases). Germline V gene data show CDR1 as MNHEY and CDR2 as SVGAGI. The CDR3 sequence is 14 residues long. Here the CDR3 DNA reads TGTGCCAGCAGTTACTCGATAGATCAAACAGGGAGAGTTTTT. Its protein product is CASSYSIDQTGRVF.

The CDR3 loop reads CASSLAATANYGYTF. CDR3 in DNA: TGTGCCAGCAGCTTGGCCGCGACAGCTAACTATGGCTACACCTTC. The chain couples TRBV5-5 to TRBJ1-2; a weak D match, TRBD1 (5 bases). Germline assignment: CDR1 SGHKS and CDR2 YYEKEE (reference sequence). V was trimmed by 0 bases and J by 0 bases, leaving 9 bases between them. The CDR3 consists of 15 residues.

The chain is built from TRBV12-5 and TRBJ1-5; 7 bases agree with TRBD1. The CDR3 loop spans 16 amino acids. Trimming at V came to 2 bases and at J to 0 bases, leaving 4 bases not matched to a gene. Germline V gene sequence: CDR1 LGHNT, CDR2 FRNRAP. CDR3 in amino acids: CASGLTTGVSNQPQHF. CDR3 nucleotides: TGTGCTAGTGGTTTGACTACAGGGGTTAGCAATCAGCCCCAGCATTTT.

This clonotype has at least ten counts. The rearrangement links TRBV2 to TRBJ1-2; 12 bases fit TRBD1. After removal of 6 bases from V and 7 bases from J, the junction contained 12 bases not matched to a gene. The germline V gene encodes CDR1 SNHLY and CDR2 FYNNEI. CDR3 length: 16 residues. The CDR3 protein is CASRPPGTGGRSGYTF. DNA for the CDR3: TGTGCCAGCAGGCCACCCGGGACAGGGGGCAGATCTGGCTACACCTTC.

The rearrangement joins TRBV7-2 to TRBJ1-2; weak D call: TRBD1 (6 bases). Germline V gene sequence: CDR1 SGHTA, CDR2 FQGNSA. Trimming left V 5 bases short and J 7 bases short, with 20 bases between. This CDR3 region has 15 residues. Written as DNA, the CDR3 is TGTGCCAGCAGCGGACTTAATGGGGGCGGCTTTGGCTACACCTTC. Amino acid sequence: CASSGLNGGGFGYTF.

This clonotype appeared many times. The J gene is TRBJ2-6, the V gene TRBV4-1; 12 bases map to TRBD1. V dropped 2 bases and J dropped 1; count of bases not matched to a gene: 3. The CDR3 loop spans 18 amino acids. Per germline, CDR1 MGHRA and CDR2 YSYEKL. CDR3 nucleotides: TGCGCCAGCAGCCAACCGGGACAGGGGGCGTCTGGGGCCAACGTCCTGACTTTC. As protein: CASSQPGQGASGANVLTF.

This clonotype was observed a few times. This chain uses TRBV9 with TRBJ2-1, with TRBD2 as a possible D gene (6 bases). CDR3 length: 13 amino acids. Germline V gene data show CDR1 as SGDLS and CDR2 as YYNGEE. Trimming stripped 3 bases from V and 9 bases from J, with 13 bases between. Here the CDR3 DNA reads TGTGCCAGCAGCGCCGGGGGTTTGGGTGAGCAGTTCTTC. Translation: CASSAGGLGEQFF.

The rearrangement joins TRBV25-1 to TRBJ2-3; 8 positions agree with TRBD2. Germline V lookup: CDR1 MGHDK, CDR2 SYGVNS. The CDR3 spans 16 residues. V was pared by 3 bases and J by 3 bases, with 8 bases of the junction left unmatched. The CDR3 DNA sequence: TGTGCCAGCAGTGAGTCCGGGACTAGAAGGACAGATACGCAGTATTTT. Translated: CASSESGTRRTDTQYF.

The chain joins TRBV11-2 to TRBJ1-3; 8 bases are a match to TRBD1. CDR3 length: 17 residues. V shed 3 bases, J shed 1 base, and the junction held 8 bases outside the gene matches. Germline V lookup: CDR1 SGHAT, CDR2 FQNNGV. For the CDR3, the DNA is TGTGCCAGCAGCTTTACCGGACAGGGTTATTCTGGAAACACCATATATTTT. This gives the protein CASSFTGQGYSGNTIYF.

V is TRBV18 and J is TRBJ1-5, with 8 bases fitting TRBD1. The length of the CDR3 is 15 residues. In germline, CDR1 is KGHSH, CDR2 LQKENI. V gave up 6 bases and J gave up 0 bases; unmatched junction bases: 4. Here the CDR3 reads CASSPGGYSNQPQHF. CDR3 DNA sequence: TGTGCCAGCTCCCCAGGGGGCTATAGCAATCAGCCCCAGCATTTT.

The chain joins TRBV10-3 to TRBJ2-1, with 10 bases lining up with TRBD2. Trimming removed 2 bases from V and 3 bases from J; junction bases left unmatched: 7. Germline loops: CDR1 ENHRY, CDR2 SYGVKD. The CDR3 runs to 17 residues. CDR3: CAISEPAGGPSYNEQFF. The CDR3 DNA is TGTGCCATCAGTGAGCCAGCGGGAGGGCCAAGCTACAATGAGCAGTTCTTC.

This clonotype has only a few counts. V gene TRBV25-1 combines with J gene TRBJ2-1, with 10 bases identical to TRBD2. CDR1 is MGHDK and CDR2 is SYGVNS in the germline V gene. This CDR3 has 16 amino acids. Trimming removed 5 bases from V and 12 bases from J; junction bases left unmatched: 16. CDR3 residues: CASSPVKAGGATRQFF. Written as DNA, the CDR3 is TGTGCCAGCAGTCCTGTAAAAGCGGGGGGGGCCACCCGGCAGTTCTTC. Supplemented by reference TRBV25-1 and TRBJ2-1, the full variable domain reads EADIYQTPRYLVIGTGKKITLECSQTMGHDKMYWYQQDPGMELHLIHYSYGVNSTEKGDLSSESTVSRIRTEHFPLTLESARPSHTSQYLCASSPVKAGGATRQFFGPGTRLTVL.